The present T cell receptor (beta chain) was sequenced within a study of cytomegalovirus exposure and HLA in healthy donors. General observations from the study: An ancestry cluster, one associated with Asian ancestry, reportedly showed fewer N-insertions than the approximately 700-donor mean in a later analysis. When analyzed later, the rates of TCR association showed variation by HLA locus, with DRB1 the most and HLA-C the fewest.

The sample holds a few counts of this clone. Antigen: not known. Researchers ran the PCR with 60 Vbeta and 13 Jbeta primers. Measured with immunoSEQ multiplex PCR; TCRdb has only the in-frame clones, and not every one. The top ten clones hold more than 4% of a sample with 100,000 to 150,000 clones, over 75% of them seen once. The TCR sequence derives from a male donor in good health and CMV-seropositive. Sequencing was carried out using PBMCs.

CDR3 protein: CSVVYRGAYNEQFF. As DNA, the CDR3 is TGCAGCGTTGTCTACAGGGGCGCCTACAATGAGCAGTTCTTC. The chain carries TRBV29-1 and TRBJ2-1; 7 positions match TRBD1. With V trimmed by 4 bases and J by 2 bases, 5 bases remained unmatched. Germline CDR1 SQVTM, CDR2 ANQGSEA. The CDR3 has 14 amino acids.